These 2 T cell receptor beta chains were sequenced from one sample in a study of T cell changes during pregnancy in multiple sclerosis. Measured with immunoSEQ multiplex PCR; TCRdb has only the in-frame clones, and not every one. The data show about 64,000 clones, approximately 92% seen once. Sequencing used peripheral blood, obtained in the second trimester of pregnancy. The receptors here all came from a female donor with multiple sclerosis, enrolled in a pregnancy study.

CDR3 in DNA: TGTGCCAGTGCCGGGACAGCCAGCACAGATACGCAGTATTTT. Encoded protein: CASAGTASTDTQYF. The chain uses TRBV6-1 and TRBJ2-3; TRBD1 agrees at 7 bases. The CDR3 contains 14 residues. Germline loops: CDR1 MNHNS, CDR2 SASEGT. With 9 bases clipped from V and 0 bases from J, the junction kept 6 bases outside the gene matches.

This clone has only one observation. J is TRBJ2-7 and V is TRBV6-1, with a weak D call TRBD1 (6 bases). Per the germline V gene, CDR1 is MNHNS and CDR2 is SASEGT. V was shortened by 2 bases and J by 7 bases, with 18 bases between the two germline ends. CDR3 size: 15 residues. CDR3 loop: CASSERLYRAIEQYF. In nucleotides, the CDR3 is TGTGCCAGCAGTGAAAGGTTGTACAGGGCTATAGAGCAGTACTTC.